This T cell receptor (beta chain) stems from a study of blood T cell repertoires in COVID-19. Across the whole study: Sites across the United States, Italy and Spain contributed samples from acute and convalescent COVID-19.

The V gene's germline CDR1 is MNHEY and CDR2 SVGEGT. The CDR3 runs to 15 residues. Trimming took 4 bases from V and 0 from J; bases not matched to a gene: 4. Authors' methods: Reference gene primer amplification gave estimated nucleated cell counts. Profiled with immunoSEQ multiplex PCR; TCRdb holds only in-frame clones, not every one. The DNA gave D and trimming, while V, J and clone size come from that table. The sample includes 150,000 or so clones, around nine tenths of them seen just once. The sequence was obtained from a human donor in a cohort sampled during active COVID-19. The sequencing input was peripheral blood. The gene calls are TRBV6-2 or TRBV6-3 and TRBJ2-3; 7 nucleotides line up with TRBD1. CDR3 DNA sequence: TGTGCCAGCAGTTTCGGACAGGCTAGCACAGATACGCAGTATTTT. Encoded protein: CASSFGQASTDTQYF.